This entry concerns a single TCR beta chain. Its target is unknown. The germline V and J ends were trimmed by 3 bases and 0 bases, with 6 bases remaining between them. Germline V lookup: CDR1 MNHEY, CDR2 SVGAGI. The CDR3 totals 13 residues. Assay: immunoSEQ multiplex PCR; the TCRdb copy retains only in-frame clones and omits some. Here the sample spans 140,000 or so clones, approximately 90% being singletons. This record belongs to a study of T cell responses to AZD1222 COVID-19 vaccine. Study-wide results and caveats: Donors were chiefly white British, with a greater number of females, and clonal diversity was perhaps underestimated.

V usage is TRBV6-5 and J usage is TRBJ2-7; no clear D. Sequencing used peripheral blood, obtained 28 days after the second AZD1222 dose. The origin of this receptor is an adult who received the AZD1222 COVID-19 vaccine. The CDR3 spells CASSYLSSYEQYF. In DNA form, the CDR3 reads TGTGCCAGCAGTTATTTGAGCTCCTACGAGCAGTACTTC.